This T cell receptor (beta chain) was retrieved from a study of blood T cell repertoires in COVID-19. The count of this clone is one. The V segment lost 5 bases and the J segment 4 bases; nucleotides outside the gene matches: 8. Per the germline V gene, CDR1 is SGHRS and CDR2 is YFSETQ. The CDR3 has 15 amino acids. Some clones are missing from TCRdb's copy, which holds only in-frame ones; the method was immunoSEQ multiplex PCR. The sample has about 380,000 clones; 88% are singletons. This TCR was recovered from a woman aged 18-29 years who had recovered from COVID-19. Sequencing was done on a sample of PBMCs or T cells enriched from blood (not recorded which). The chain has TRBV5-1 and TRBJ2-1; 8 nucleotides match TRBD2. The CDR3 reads CASRNRGGLYNEQFF. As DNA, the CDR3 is TGCGCCAGCAGGAATCGGGGGGGCTTGTACAATGAGCAGTTCTTC.